A selection of T cell receptor beta chains follows, all from one sample in a study of cytomegalovirus exposure and HLA in healthy donors. TCRdb keeps only in-frame clones here, not all; method: immunoSEQ multiplex PCR. The sample shows 100,000 to 150,000 clones, 65% to 85% of them seen only once. Sequencing was performed on PBMCs. These receptors were taken from a woman under 30 in good health and CMV-seronegative. Each CDR3 is given without its conserved first and last residue.

V: TRBV14
J: TRBJ1-2
CDR3: ASSPQGAVGYT

V: TRBV7-2
J: TRBJ2-7
CDR3: ASSRSSRDSYFYEQY

V: TRBV29-1
J: TRBJ1-4
CDR3: SYTGNGDEKLF

V: TRBV5-8
J: TRBJ2-7
CDR3: ASRLKGAYEQY

V: TRBV9
J: TRBJ1-2
CDR3: ASSPGGWLVFT

V: TRBV5-1
J: TRBJ2-7
CDR3: ASSLGPAAGEVSEQY

V: TRBV5-4
J: TRBJ2-7
CDR3: ASSTSPYEQY

V: TRBV27
J: TRBJ2-7
CDR3: ASSFRVDYEQY

V: TRBV27
J: TRBJ1-2
CDR3: ASSASSGGRYGYT

V: TRBV16
J: TRBJ2-7
CDR3: ASSQLDKKYEQY

V: TRBV5-4
J: TRBJ1-1
CDR3: ASSFGSGLMNTEAF

V: TRBV7-2
J: TRBJ2-5
CDR3: ASSPGLAGGRETQY

V: TRBV27
J: TRBJ1-5
CDR3: ASSLKGSVSPPQH

V: TRBV7-8
J: TRBJ2-1
CDR3: ASSFGTGRTHEQF

V: TRBV18
J: TRBJ1-5
CDR3: ASSPDGLNQPQH

V: TRBV5-1
J: TRBJ2-1
CDR3: ASSLAGGSGGLDKF

V: TRBV30
J: TRBJ2-7
CDR3: AWSSPYEQY

V: TRBV7-9
J: TRBJ2-1
CDR3: ASSPGLAGVYEQF

V: TRBV7-8
J: TRBJ2-7
CDR3: ASSQGSGLSYEQY

V: TRBV4-1
J: TRBJ2-1
CDR3: ASSLMTSYEQF

V: TRBV18
J: TRBJ2-5
CDR3: ASSLGTSGTGGETQY

V: TRBV5-4
J: TRBJ2-4
CDR3: ASSLGPNSKNIQY

V: TRBV18
J: TRBJ2-1
CDR3: ASSPQLGGYNEQF

V: TRBV10-2
J: TRBJ2-1
CDR3: ASSQGLAGGNEQF

V: TRBV2
J: TRBJ1-1
CDR3: ASSEERVITEAF

V: TRBV5-1
J: TRBJ2-7
CDR3: ASSSSYEQY

V: TRBV29-1
J: TRBJ1-2
CDR3: SVEGGGIYGYT

V: TRBV12-5
J: TRBJ2-7
CDR3: ASGLGGRSGSLYEQY

V: TRBV5-1
J: TRBJ2-2
CDR3: ASSLWDLNTGELF

V: TRBV5-4
J: TRBJ2-2
CDR3: ASSLSGVNTGELF

V: TRBV29-1
J: TRBJ2-7
CDR3: SAQGGLAGVWDEQY

V: TRBV11-2
J: TRBJ1-1
CDR3: ASSLSGGNTEAF

V: TRBV25-1
J: TRBJ1-1
CDR3: ASSESQDRRGAF

V: TRBV4-2
J: TRBJ2-7
CDR3: ASSPQRGRAGYEQY

V: TRBV5-4
J: TRBJ2-5
CDR3: ASSLQEETQY

V: TRBV9
J: TRBJ1-1
CDR3: ASSVAWDSEAF

V: TRBV5-1
J: TRBJ1-1
CDR3: ASSLYRDSIEAF

V: TRBV5-1
J: TRBJ2-2
CDR3: ASRASGTGELF

V: TRBV5-4
J: TRBJ2-5
CDR3: ASSQKASGGRETQY

V: TRBV29-1
J: TRBJ1-5
CDR3: SVVNVSNQPQH

V: TRBV11-2
J: TRBJ2-5
CDR3: ASSLPGTGGSETQY

V: TRBV5-4
J: TRBJ2-2
CDR3: ASSLRRQNGAGELF

V: TRBV20-1
J: TRBJ1-2
CDR3: SATWGGGDT